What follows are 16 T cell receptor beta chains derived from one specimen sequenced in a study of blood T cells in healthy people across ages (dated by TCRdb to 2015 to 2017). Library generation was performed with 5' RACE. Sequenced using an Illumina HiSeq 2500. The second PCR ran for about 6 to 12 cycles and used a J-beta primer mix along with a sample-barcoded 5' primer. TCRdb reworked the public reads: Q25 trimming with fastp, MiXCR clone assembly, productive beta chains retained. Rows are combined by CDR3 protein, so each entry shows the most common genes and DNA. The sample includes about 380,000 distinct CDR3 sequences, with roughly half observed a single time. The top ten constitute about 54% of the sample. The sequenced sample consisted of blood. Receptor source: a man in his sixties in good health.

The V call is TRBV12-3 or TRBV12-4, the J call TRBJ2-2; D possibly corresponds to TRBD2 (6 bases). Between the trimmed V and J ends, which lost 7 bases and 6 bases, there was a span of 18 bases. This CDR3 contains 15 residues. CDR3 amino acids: CASTYAQTGAGELFF. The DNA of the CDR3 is TGTGCCAGCACCTATGCCCAGACGGGAGCCGGGGAGCTGTTTTTT.

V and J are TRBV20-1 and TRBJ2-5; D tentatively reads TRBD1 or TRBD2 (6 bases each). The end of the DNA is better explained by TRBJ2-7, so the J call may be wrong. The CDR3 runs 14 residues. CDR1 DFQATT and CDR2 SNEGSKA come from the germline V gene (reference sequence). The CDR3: CSARESGAGREQYF. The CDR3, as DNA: TGCAGTGCTAGGGAATCAGGGGCGGGACGCGAGCAGTACTTC.

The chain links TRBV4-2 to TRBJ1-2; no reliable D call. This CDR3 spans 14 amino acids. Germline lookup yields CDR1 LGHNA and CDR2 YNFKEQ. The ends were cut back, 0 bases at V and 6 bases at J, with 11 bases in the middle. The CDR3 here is CASSQDRWTHGYTF. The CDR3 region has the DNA TGTGCCAGCAGCCAAGATAGATGGACGCATGGCTACACCTTC.

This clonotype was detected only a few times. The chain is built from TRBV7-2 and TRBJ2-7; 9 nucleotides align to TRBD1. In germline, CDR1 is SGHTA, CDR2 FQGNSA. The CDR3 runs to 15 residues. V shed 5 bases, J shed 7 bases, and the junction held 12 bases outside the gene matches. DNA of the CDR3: TGTGCCAGCAGCGCCTACACAGGGGGCGGAGGGGAGCAGTACTTC. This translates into CASSAYTGGGGEQYF.

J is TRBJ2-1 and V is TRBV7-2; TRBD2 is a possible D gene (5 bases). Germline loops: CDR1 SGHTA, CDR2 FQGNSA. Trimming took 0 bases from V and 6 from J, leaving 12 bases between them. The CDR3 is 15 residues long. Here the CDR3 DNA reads TGTGCCAGCAGCTTAGCGCTAGCAAGCCCCAATGAGCAGTTCTTC. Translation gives CASSLALASPNEQFF.

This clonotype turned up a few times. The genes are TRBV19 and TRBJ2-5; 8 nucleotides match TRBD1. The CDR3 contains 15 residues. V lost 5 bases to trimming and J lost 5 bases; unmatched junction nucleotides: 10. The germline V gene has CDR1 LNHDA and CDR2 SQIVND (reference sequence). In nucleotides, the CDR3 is TGTGCCAGTAGTTTAATAACAGGGGGATCGGAGACCCAGTACTTC. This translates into CASSLITGGSETQYF.

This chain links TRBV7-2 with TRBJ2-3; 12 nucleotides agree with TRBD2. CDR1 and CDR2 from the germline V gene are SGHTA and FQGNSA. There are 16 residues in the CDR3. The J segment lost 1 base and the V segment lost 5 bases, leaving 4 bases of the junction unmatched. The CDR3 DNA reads TGTGCCAGCAGCCGTAGACTAGCGGGGGGCACAGATACGCAGTATTTT. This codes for CASSRRLAGGTDTQYF.

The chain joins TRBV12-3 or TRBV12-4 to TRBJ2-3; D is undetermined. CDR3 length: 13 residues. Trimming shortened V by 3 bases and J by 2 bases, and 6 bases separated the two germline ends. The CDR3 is CASSFQVTDTQYF. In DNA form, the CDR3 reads TGTGCCAGCAGTTTCCAGGTCACAGATACGCAGTATTTT.

The CDR3 loop reads CASSQGLAGSQETQYF. DNA of the CDR3: TGTGCCAGCAGCCAAGGACTAGCGGGATCCCAAGAGACCCAGTACTTC. This chain joins TRBV3-1 and TRBJ2-5; 11 nucleotides align to TRBD2. The CDR3 is 16 residues long. Germline-derived CDR1 and CDR2 are LGHDT and YNNKEL (reference sequence). The ends lost 1 base at V and 1 base at J; junction bases unmatched: 2.

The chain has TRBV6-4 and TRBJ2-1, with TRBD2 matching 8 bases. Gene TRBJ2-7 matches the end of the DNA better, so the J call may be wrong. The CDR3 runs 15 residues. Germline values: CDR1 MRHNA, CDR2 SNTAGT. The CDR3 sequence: CASSDAGGSYNEQYF. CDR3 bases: TGTGCCAGCAGTGACGCGGGGGGCTCCTACAATGAGCAGTACTTC.

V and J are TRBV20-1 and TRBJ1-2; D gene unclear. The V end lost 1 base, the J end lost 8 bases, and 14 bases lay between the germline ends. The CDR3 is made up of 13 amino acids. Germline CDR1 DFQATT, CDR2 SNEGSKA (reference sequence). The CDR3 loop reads CSARVQPESGYTF. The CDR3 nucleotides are TGCAGTGCTAGAGTCCAACCGGAGTCAGGCTACACCTTC.

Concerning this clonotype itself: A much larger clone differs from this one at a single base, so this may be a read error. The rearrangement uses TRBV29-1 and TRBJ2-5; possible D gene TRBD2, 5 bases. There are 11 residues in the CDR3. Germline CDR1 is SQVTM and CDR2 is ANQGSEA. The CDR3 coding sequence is TGCAGCGGTGAAGATGCGGGGACCCAGTACTTC. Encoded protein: CSGEDAGTQYF.

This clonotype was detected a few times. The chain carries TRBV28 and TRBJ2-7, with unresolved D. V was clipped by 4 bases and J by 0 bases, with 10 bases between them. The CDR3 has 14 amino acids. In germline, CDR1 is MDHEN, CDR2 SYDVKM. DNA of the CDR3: TGTGCCAGCAGTTCAAGCGCCAGCTCCTACGAGCAGTACTTC. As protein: CASSSSASSYEQYF.

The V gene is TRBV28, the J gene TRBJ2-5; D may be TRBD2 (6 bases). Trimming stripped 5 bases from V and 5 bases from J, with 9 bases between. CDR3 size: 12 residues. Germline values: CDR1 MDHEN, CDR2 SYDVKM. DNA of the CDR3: TGTGCCAGCAGTAGCGGGTGGGAGACCCAGTACTTC. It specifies CASSSGWETQYF.

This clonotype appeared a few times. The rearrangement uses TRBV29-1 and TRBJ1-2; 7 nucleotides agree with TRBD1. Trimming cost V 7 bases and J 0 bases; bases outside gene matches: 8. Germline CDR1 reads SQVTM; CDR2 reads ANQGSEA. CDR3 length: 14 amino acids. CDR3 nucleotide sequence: TGCAGCGCTCTACAGACAGGGTCTAACTATGGCTACACCTTC. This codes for CSALQTGSNYGYTF.

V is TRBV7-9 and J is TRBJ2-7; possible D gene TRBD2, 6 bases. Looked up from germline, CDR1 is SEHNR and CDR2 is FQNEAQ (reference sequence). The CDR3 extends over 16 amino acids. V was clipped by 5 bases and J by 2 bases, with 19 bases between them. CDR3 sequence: CASSPFSAGSPYEQYF. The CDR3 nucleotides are TGTGCCAGCAGCCCCTTCAGCGCGGGGTCCCCCTACGAGCAGTACTTC.